A single sample gave rise to the 10 T cell receptor beta chains below, sequenced in a study of T cells in tumors after PD-1 blockade. The repertoire was sequenced with immunoSEQ multiplex PCR; TCRdb's copy has only in-frame clones and lacks some. The data show 1,500 to 2,000 clones, approximately 71% seen once. Material: tumor tissue, obtained after anti-PD-1 treatment. The source is a human donor with basal cell carcinoma.

The chain carries TRBV10-2 and TRBJ1-2; D remains unclear. Trimming cost V 0 bases and J 6 bases, with 14 bases left between them. Germline V CDR1 and CDR2: WSHSY, SAAADI. CDR3 length equals 15 residues. The CDR3 sequence: CASSESVRAPNGYTF. The CDR3 bases are TGCGCCAGCAGTGAGTCTGTCCGTGCCCCTAATGGCTACACCTTC.

This clone was seen a single time. This chain joins TRBV4-1 and TRBJ1-2, with a possible D match to TRBD1 (6 bases). The CDR3 is 14 amino acids. Germline values: CDR1 MGHRA, CDR2 YSYEKL. Trimming removed 2 bases at V and 5 bases at J, with 12 bases between. CDR3 DNA: TGCGCCAGCAGCCAACCGGACAGTGCATATGGCTACACCTTC. It specifies CASSQPDSAYGYTF.

Notes on this clone: Other DNA sequences in the sample encode the same CDR3. V is TRBV4-1 and J is TRBJ2-6; 13 positions match TRBD2. From germline, CDR1 is MGHRA and CDR2 YSYEKL. Losses at the gene ends were 0 bases for V and 0 bases for J; bases not matched to a gene: 8. CDR3 length: 21 amino acids. The CDR3 spells CASSQDSLAGGASSGANVLTF. DNA of the CDR3: TGCGCCAGCAGCCAAGATTCACTAGCGGGGGGGGCGAGCTCTGGGGCCAACGTCCTGACTTTC.

The V and J genes are TRBV2 and TRBJ1-4; D gene ambiguous. The V end was cut by 2 bases, the J end by 4 bases, with 8 bases between. There are 14 residues in the CDR3. The germline gives CDR1 SNHLY, CDR2 FYNNEI. CDR3 DNA: TGTGCCAGCAGTGAAACGGGTTTTAATGAAAAACTGTTTTTT. This codes for CASSETGFNEKLFF.

The CDR3 DNA sequence: TGTGCCAGCAGTTTATTCGGGTCTCTACCCTACGAGCAGTACTTC. Translating it yields CASSLFGSLPYEQYF. This sequence joins TRBV28 and TRBJ2-7; D uncertain. The CDR3 has 15 residues. CDR1 and CDR2 (germline): MDHEN, SYDVKM. The V end was cut by 1 base, the J end by 2 bases, with 12 bases between.

This clone was counted a single time. CDR3 bases: TGTGCCAGCAGTTACTCTCGACAGTCTAGTGGCTACACCTTC. Protein product: CASSYSRQSSGYTF. This chain uses TRBV28 with TRBJ1-2; D might be TRBD1 (5 bases). Germline CDR1 reads MDHEN; CDR2 reads SYDVKM. The CDR3 is 14 amino acids. V lost 4 bases to trimming and J lost 7 bases, with 16 bases between them.

The genes are TRBV5-4 and TRBJ1-5, with no clear D. This CDR3 contains 13 residues. V was pared by 4 bases and J by 1 base, with 6 bases between. Germline CDR1 SGHNT, CDR2 YYREEE (reference sequence). The CDR3 DNA sequence: TGTGCCAGCAGCCCCGGGAGCAATCAGCCCCAGCATTTT. Amino acid sequence: CASSPGSNQPQHF.

This chain joins TRBV19 and TRBJ1-1, with D perhaps matching TRBD1 (6 bases). Germline assignment: CDR1 LNHDA and CDR2 SQIVND (reference sequence). This CDR3 is built from 14 residues. V was shortened by 5 bases and J by 11 bases, with 21 bases between the two germline ends. CDR3 protein: CASSSRRTGFGAFF. The CDR3 DNA reads TGTGCCAGTAGTTCTCGCAGAACAGGGTTTGGGGCTTTCTTT.

As regards this clone: One end of the junction varies from germline; a read error may be responsible. CDR3 nucleotide sequence: TGTGCCAGCAGGTTGGAATCAGCTCGGGGCACTGAAGCTTTCTTT. Encoded protein: CASRLESARGTEAFF. The chain recombines TRBV5-5 with TRBJ1-1, with unresolved D. This CDR3 contains 15 residues. Germline V gives CDR1 SGHKS, CDR2 YYEKEE (reference sequence).

V is TRBV7-2 and J is TRBJ1-5; 8 nucleotides line up with TRBD1. The junction had 5 bases not matched to a gene; V was cut back by 0 bases and J by 4 bases. CDR1 SGHTA and CDR2 FQGNSA come from the germline V gene. The CDR3 runs 16 residues. In nucleotides, the CDR3 is TGTGCCAGCAGCTTAGCCGGGACAGGCAGTAATCAGCCCCAGCATTTT. Its translation is CASSLAGTGSNQPQHF.